This T cell receptor (beta chain) was profiled in a study of shared clonotypes between healthy human individuals. Across the study: Three men and a couple of women, aged 18 to 49, were donors. General study results and limits: Generation probabilities were higher for clonotypes shared across all four sorted-subset donors than for unshared ones. Clonotype sharing among donors likely depends on sequencing depth.

Method: immunoSEQ multiplex PCR; TCRdb's copy keeps in-frame clones and lacks some. The sample holds approximately 710,000 clones, less than 95% seen once. As to this clone: Its target is unknown.

The V gene's germline CDR1 is MDHEN and CDR2 SYDVKM. V lost 2 bases and J 5 bases, leaving 12 bases between the germline ends. The CDR3 is 14 amino acids. The sample comprised memory CD8+ T cells from PBMCs. The subset is: CD45RO+ cells pooled with CCR7-negative TemRA cells. The clonotype originates from a young man in good health. Some clones in this sample may be carry-over from other donors' samples. J is TRBJ1-1 and V is TRBV28, with no clear D. The chain's CDR3 is CASSLRGSRTEAFF. CDR3 DNA sequence: TGTGCCAGCAGTTTACGGGGATCGAGGACTGAAGCTTTCTTT.